The 25 T cell receptor beta chains given below trace back to one sample, sequenced in a study of blood T cell repertoires in COVID-19. TCRdb's table, derived via immunoSEQ multiplex PCR, lists solely in-frame clones and lacks some. The sample includes about 180,000 clones, roughly 88% seen only once; the top ten take 3.5% to 5%. The sample comprised peripheral blood. The receptors derive from a woman under 40 with acute or convalescent COVID-19.

In this sample, this clone turned up once. This rearrangement joins TRBV7-9 to TRBJ2-5; D unclear. From germline, CDR1 is SEHNR and CDR2 FQNEAQ (reference sequence). CDR3 length: 13 amino acids. With 8 bases removed from V and 3 bases from J, the gap between germline ends came to 13 bases. For the CDR3, the DNA is TGTGCCAGCCACCTTGTGGCCGAAGAGACCCAGTACTTC. Translation: CASHLVAEETQYF.

This chain joins TRBV10-3 and TRBJ2-7; TRBD1 matches at 11 bases. Germline V gives CDR1 ENHRY, CDR2 SYGVKD. The CDR3 length is 13 residues. Trimming took 8 bases from V and 3 from J; bases not matched to a gene: 3. CDR3 nucleotides: TGTGCCATCGGGGGACAGGGGGACTACGAGCAGTACTTC. Residues: CAIGGQGDYEQYF.

In its sample, this clone was seen once. DNA for the CDR3: TGTGCCAGCAGCTTATCGCCGGGGTCTGGGGCCAACGTCCTGACTTTC. This translates into CASSLSPGSGANVLTF. The rearrangement joins TRBV7-8 to TRBJ2-6; possible D gene TRBD2, 5 bases. The germline CDR1 and CDR2 sequences are SGHVS and FQNEAQ. There are 16 residues in the CDR3. Trimming took 2 bases from V and 1 from J, leaving 9 bases between them. Full variable domain (rest looked up from reference TRBV7-8 and TRBJ2-6): GAGVSQSPRYKVAKRGQDVALRCDPISGHVSLFWYQQALGQGPEFLTYFQNEAQLDKSGLPSDRFFAERPEGSVSTLKIQRTQQEDSAVYLCASSLSPGSGANVLTFGAGSRLTVL.

The chain is built from TRBV20-1 and TRBJ2-7, with TRBD2 matching over 7 bases. Germline CDR1 and CDR2: DFQATT and SNEGSKA (reference sequence). J lost 2 bases, V lost 6 bases, and 1 base had no gene match. The CDR3 covers 11 residues. In nucleotides, the CDR3 is TGCAGTGCGGCGGGAGCCTACGAGCAGTACTTC. Its protein product is CSAAGAYEQYF.

CDR3 nucleotides: TGTGCCAGCAGTGCACCGGGACAGGGCAATGAGCAGTTCTTC. Residues: CASSAPGQGNEQFF. The rearrangement joins TRBV27 to TRBJ2-1; 9 positions match TRBD1. Per germline, CDR1 MNHEY and CDR2 SMNVEV (reference sequence). Trimming took 5 bases from V and 6 from J; bases not matched to a gene: 5. The CDR3 runs 14 residues.

The chain couples TRBV6-1 to TRBJ1-5, with a tentative D call TRBD1 (6 bases). V lost 0 bases and J lost 12, with 15 bases in between. Germline V gene data show CDR1 as MNHNS and CDR2 as SASEGT. CDR3 length: 14 residues. The CDR3 DNA reads as TGTGCCAGCAGTGAAGCTTACAGGGAAACGAGCCAGCATTTT. It yields the protein CASSEAYRETSQHF.

The J gene is TRBJ2-7, the V gene TRBV6-5; the match to TRBD2 covers 7 bases. With V trimmed by 11 bases and J by 0 bases, 7 bases remained unmatched. CDR1 is MNHEY, CDR2 SVGAGI, per germline. The CDR3 loop spans 13 amino acids. The CDR3 sequence is CAARLAGSYEQYF. CDR3 sequence (DNA): TGTGCCGCAAGACTAGCCGGCTCCTACGAGCAGTACTTC.

The rearrangement uses TRBV2 and TRBJ2-7, with D maybe TRBD2 (6 bases). This CDR3 is 11 amino acids long. V gave up 10 bases and J gave up 6 bases, with 13 bases separating them. CDR1 SNHLY and CDR2 FYNNEI come from the germline V gene. CDR3 amino acids: CAKRTIGEQYF. The CDR3 nucleotides are TGTGCCAAACGGACTATTGGCGAGCAGTACTTC.

This chain connects TRBV7-8 to TRBJ2-7; D may be TRBD1 (7 bases). CDR1 and CDR2 from the germline V gene are SGHVS and FQNEAQ. The ends were cut back, 2 bases at V and 2 bases at J, with 13 bases in the middle. The CDR3 runs to 15 residues. CDR3 bases: TGTGCCAGCAGCTTAAACCAGGGGGGTGCCTACGAGCAGTACTTC. Translation: CASSLNQGGAYEQYF.

The gene calls are TRBV6-5 and TRBJ2-1; weak D call: TRBD2 (5 bases). The CDR3 extends over 12 amino acids. The germline gives CDR1 MNHEY, CDR2 SVGAGI. The V end was cut by 6 bases, the J end by 9 bases, with 12 bases between. The CDR3 DNA sequence: TGTGCCAGCAGATATCTAGGAGGTGAGCAGTTCTTC. It yields the protein CASRYLGGEQFF.

The J gene is TRBJ2-3, the V gene TRBV11-2; D possibly corresponds to TRBD2 (6 bases). CDR3 length: 17 residues. CDR1 SGHAT and CDR2 FQNNGV come from the germline V gene. V lost 2 bases to trimming and J lost 2 bases, with 17 bases between them. The CDR3 DNA follows: TGTGCCAGCAGCTTATTTGCGGGAAAGGGGAACACAGATACGCAGTATTTT. Protein product: CASSLFAGKGNTDTQYF.

J is TRBJ2-7 and V is TRBV18; no clear D gene. V was cut by 3 bases and J by 2 bases, with 5 bases left in between. The length of the CDR3 is 12 residues. Per germline, CDR1 KGHSH and CDR2 LQKENI. CDR3 coding DNA: TGTGCCAGCTCACCTAATACCTACGAGCAGTACTTC. Its translation is CASSPNTYEQYF.

The chain employs TRBV29-1 and TRBJ2-7; the D gene is possibly TRBD2 (6 bases). V lost 6 bases, J lost 3 bases, and 15 bases lay in between. Germline CDR1 SQVTM, CDR2 ANQGSEA. The CDR3 is 13 amino acids. This CDR3 reads CSVSRDSLYEQYF. In nucleotides, the CDR3 is TGCAGCGTCAGTCGGGACTCCCTCTACGAGCAGTACTTC.

The chain employs TRBV28 and TRBJ2-7; D is perhaps TRBD1 (5 bases). The germline V gene encodes CDR1 MDHEN and CDR2 SYDVKM. Trimming removed 4 bases from V and 7 bases from J, with 14 bases in between. The CDR3 sequence is 13 residues long. The CDR3, as DNA: TGTGCCAGCAGTTCATCCCCAGGGCTTGAGCAGTACTTC. This sequence encodes CASSSSPGLEQYF.

The chain carries TRBV2 and TRBJ1-2; 7 nucleotides align to TRBD1. J lost 10 bases, V lost 8 bases, and 7 bases had no gene match. The CDR3 has 11 amino acids. CDR1 is SNHLY, CDR2 FYNNEI, per germline. The DNA of the CDR3 is TGTGCCAGCTCGTCACAGGGGCCCTACACCTTC. It specifies CASSSQGPYTF. The variable domain in full, with the rest retrieved from reference TRBV2 and TRBJ1-2, is EPEVTQTPSHQVTQMGQEVILRCVPISNHLYFYWYRQILGQKVEFLVSFYNNEISEKSEIFDDQFSVERPDGSNFTLKIRSTKLEDSAMYFCASSSQGPYTFGSGTRLTVV.

The rearrangement links TRBV28 to TRBJ2-2; 13 bases line up with TRBD2. CDR1 is MDHEN and CDR2 is SYDVKM in the germline V gene. There are 18 residues in the CDR3. The V gene end was trimmed by 0 bases and the J gene end by 6 bases; junction bases not matched to a gene: 7. The CDR3 loop reads CASSLWTSGRFGAGELFF. The CDR3 nucleotides read TGTGCCAGCAGTTTATGGACTAGCGGGAGGTTTGGCGCCGGGGAGCTGTTTTTT.

A note on this clone: At one end the junction does not follow the germline gene, possibly because of a read error. The gene calls are TRBV7-7 and TRBJ2-1, with 8 bases lining up with TRBD1. The CDR3 is 15 amino acids. The germline V gene encodes CDR1 SSHAT and CDR2 FNYEAQ (reference sequence). In nucleotides, the CDR3 is TGTGCTAGCAGCGCGGACAGGGTGTCCTACAATGAGCAGTTCTTC. It codes for CASSADRVSYNEQFF.

This clone was recorded only once. The chain recombines TRBV27 with TRBJ1-1, with no clear D. Germline lookup yields CDR1 MNHEY and CDR2 SMNVEV (reference sequence). The ends were cut back, 0 bases at V and 8 bases at J, with 13 bases in the middle. The CDR3 is 14 amino acids. CDR3 region: CASSLSMYSGEAFF. The CDR3 DNA is TGTGCCAGCAGTTTATCGATGTATTCGGGGGAAGCTTTCTTT.

The chain has TRBV14 and TRBJ2-1; D ambiguous. This CDR3 has 13 residues. The germline CDR1 and CDR2 sequences are SGHDN and FVKESK. Trimming pared 4 bases from V and 10 bases from J, leaving 14 bases between. This CDR3 reads CASSRHINYEQFF. The CDR3 region has the DNA TGTGCCAGCAGCCGCCACATAAACTACGAGCAGTTCTTC. The full variable domain, in which reference TRBV14 and TRBJ2-1 provide the parts outside the CDR3, is EAGVTQFPSHSVIEKGQTVTLRCDPISGHDNLYWYRRVMGKEIKFLLHFVKESKQDESGMPNNRFLAERTGGTYSTLKVQPAELEDSGVYFCASSRHINYEQFFGPGTRLTVL.

V is TRBV10-3 and J is TRBJ2-1; D gene unclear. The CDR3 covers 14 residues. Germline assignment: CDR1 ENHRY and CDR2 SYGVKD. V gave up 9 bases and J gave up 3 bases, with 15 bases separating them. The CDR3 nucleotides read TGTGCCATGGGCCTGACGTCGAACTACAATGAGCAGTTCTTC. Encoded protein: CAMGLTSNYNEQFF.

This rearrangement joins TRBV7-2 to TRBJ1-4; D is ambiguous. The CDR3 is made up of 14 amino acids. Germline CDR1 reads SGHTA; CDR2 reads FQGNSA. V gave up 3 bases and J gave up 2 bases, with 7 bases separating them. The CDR3 spells CASSFGVTNEKLFF. Here the CDR3 DNA reads TGTGCCAGCAGCTTCGGGGTCACTAATGAAAAACTGTTTTTT.

The chain has TRBV7-2 and TRBJ2-5; 9 positions agree with TRBD2. The CDR3 consists of 16 residues. J gave up 5 bases and V 5 bases, and 12 bases lay outside the gene matches. CDR1 is SGHTA and CDR2 is FQGNSA in the germline V gene. The CDR3 nucleotides are TGTGCCAGCAGCCGCGGGACTAGCCGAATTTCGGAGACCCAGTACTTC. This gives the protein CASSRGTSRISETQYF.

This chain connects TRBV3-1 (or the pseudogene TRBV3-2) to TRBJ2-3; TRBD2 matches at 8 bases. The V gene's germline CDR1 is LGHDT and CDR2 YNNKEL (reference sequence). The junction had 11 bases not matched to a gene; V was cut back by 5 bases and J by 7 bases. This CDR3 has 15 residues. CDR3 bases: TGTGCCAGCAGCAGCACTAGCGGAGCCCCTAATACGCAGTATTTT. Translation gives CASSSTSGAPNTQYF.

This sequence joins TRBV11-2 and TRBJ2-7, with D maybe TRBD2 (6 bases). Between the trimmed V and J ends, which lost 4 bases and 4 bases, there was a span of 17 bases. The CDR3 is 15 residues long. The germline gives CDR1 SGHAT, CDR2 FQNNGV. CDR3 bases: TGTGCCAGCAGCTATACCGGGACTGACCTATACGAGCAGTACTTC. It encodes CASSYTGTDLYEQYF.

The J gene is TRBJ2-3, the V gene TRBV5-1, with a tentative D call TRBD1 (5 bases). Germline CDR1 SGHRS, CDR2 YFSETQ. The CDR3 has 15 residues. V shed 1 base and J shed 3 bases, with 12 bases lying between them. In DNA, the CDR3 is TGCGCCAGCAGCTTGATGGGGCCACAGACAGATACGCAGTATTTT. Its translation: CASSLMGPQTDTQYF. Full variable domain (rest looked up from reference TRBV5-1 and TRBJ2-3): KAGVTQTPRYLIKTRGQQVTLSCSPISGHRSVSWYQQTPGQGLQFLFEYFSETQRNKGNFPGRFSGRQFSNSRSEMNVSTLELGDSALYLCASSLMGPQTDTQYFGPGTRLTVL.